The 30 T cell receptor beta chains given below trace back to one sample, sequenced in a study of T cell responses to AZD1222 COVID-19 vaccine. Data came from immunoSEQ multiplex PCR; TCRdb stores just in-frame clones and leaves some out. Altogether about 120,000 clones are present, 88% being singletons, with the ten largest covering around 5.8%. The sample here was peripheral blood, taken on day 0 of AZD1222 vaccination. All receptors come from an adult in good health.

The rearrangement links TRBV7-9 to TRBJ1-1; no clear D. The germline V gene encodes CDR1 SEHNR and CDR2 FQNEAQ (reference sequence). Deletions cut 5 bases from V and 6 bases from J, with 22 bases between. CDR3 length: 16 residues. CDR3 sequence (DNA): TGTGCCAGCAGCCAGGATCGAGGGTTTAATCTCGCTGAAGCTTTCTTT. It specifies CASSQDRGFNLAEAFF.

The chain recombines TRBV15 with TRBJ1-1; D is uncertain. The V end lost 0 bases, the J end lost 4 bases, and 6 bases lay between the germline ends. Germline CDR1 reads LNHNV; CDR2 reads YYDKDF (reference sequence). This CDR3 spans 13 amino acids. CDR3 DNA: TGTGCCACCAGCAGAGATCACGGCACTGAAGCTTTCTTT. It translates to CATSRDHGTEAFF.

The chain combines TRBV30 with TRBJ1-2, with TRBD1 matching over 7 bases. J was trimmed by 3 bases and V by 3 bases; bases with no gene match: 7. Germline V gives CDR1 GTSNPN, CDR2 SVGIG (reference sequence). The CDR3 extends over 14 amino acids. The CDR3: CAWRASGTDYGYTF. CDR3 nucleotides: TGTGCCTGGAGGGCATCCGGGACAGACTATGGCTACACCTTC.

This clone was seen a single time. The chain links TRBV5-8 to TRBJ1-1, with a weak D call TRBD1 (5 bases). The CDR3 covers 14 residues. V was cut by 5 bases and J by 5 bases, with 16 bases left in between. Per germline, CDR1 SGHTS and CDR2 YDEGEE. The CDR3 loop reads CASRLRAEGTEAFF. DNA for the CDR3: TGTGCCAGCAGACTCCGGGCTGAGGGGACTGAAGCTTTCTTT.

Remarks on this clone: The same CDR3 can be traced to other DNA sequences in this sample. The CDR3 sequence is CASSLSVAPYNEQFF. The CDR3 DNA sequence: TGTGCCAGCAGTTTATCTGTGGCACCCTACAATGAGCAGTTCTTC. The chain carries TRBV27 and TRBJ2-1, with no clear D. The length of the CDR3 is 15 residues. V gave up 0 bases and J gave up 2 bases, with 8 bases separating them. CDR1 and CDR2 from the germline V gene are MNHEY and SMNVEV (reference sequence).

The CDR3 DNA sequence: TGTGCCAGCACCACGTTGGCCGGCCGTCTACGAGCGCAGTACTTC. It specifies CASTTLAGRLRAQYF. The rearrangement uses TRBV7-9 and TRBJ2-7; D remains unclear. Germline values: CDR1 SEHNR, CDR2 FQNEAQ (reference sequence). The CDR3 totals 15 residues. Trimming pared 7 bases from V and 9 bases from J, leaving 25 bases between. Full variable domain (outside the CDR3, taken from reference TRBV7-9 and TRBJ2-7): DTGVSQNPRHKITKRGQNVTFRCDPISEHNRLYWYRQTLGQGPEFLTYFQNEAQLEKSRLLSDRFSAERPKGSFSTLEIQRTEQGDSAMYLCASTTLAGRLRAQYFGPGTRLTVT.

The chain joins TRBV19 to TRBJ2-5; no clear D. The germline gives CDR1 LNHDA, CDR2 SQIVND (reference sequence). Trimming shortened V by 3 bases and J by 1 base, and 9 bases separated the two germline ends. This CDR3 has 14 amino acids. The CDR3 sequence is CASSIKLLQETQYF. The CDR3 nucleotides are TGTGCCAGTAGTATTAAGCTTCTCCAAGAGACCCAGTACTTC.

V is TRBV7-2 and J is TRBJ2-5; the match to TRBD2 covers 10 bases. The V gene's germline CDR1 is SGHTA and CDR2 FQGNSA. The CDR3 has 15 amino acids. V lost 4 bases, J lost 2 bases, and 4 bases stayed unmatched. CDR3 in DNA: TGTGCCAGCAGCTCAGCGGGGGGGTTACAAGAGACCCAGTACTTC. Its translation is CASSSAGGLQETQYF.

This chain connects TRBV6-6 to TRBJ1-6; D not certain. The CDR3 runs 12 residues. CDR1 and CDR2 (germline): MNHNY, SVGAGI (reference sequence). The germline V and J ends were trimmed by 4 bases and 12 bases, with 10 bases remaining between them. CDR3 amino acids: CASSFMTQPLHF. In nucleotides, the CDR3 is TGTGCCAGCAGTTTCATGACCCAACCCCTCCACTTT.

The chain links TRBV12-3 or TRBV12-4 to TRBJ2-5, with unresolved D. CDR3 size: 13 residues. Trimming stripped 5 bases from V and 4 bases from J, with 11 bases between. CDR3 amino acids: CASSLWALETQYF. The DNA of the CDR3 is TGTGCCAGCAGTCTCTGGGCCTTAGAGACCCAGTACTTC.

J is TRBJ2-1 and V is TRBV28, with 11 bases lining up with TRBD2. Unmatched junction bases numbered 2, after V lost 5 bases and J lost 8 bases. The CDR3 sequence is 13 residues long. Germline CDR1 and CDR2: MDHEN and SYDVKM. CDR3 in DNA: TGTGCCAGCAGTCTTAGCGGGAGGGATGAGCAGTTCTTC. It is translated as CASSLSGRDEQFF.

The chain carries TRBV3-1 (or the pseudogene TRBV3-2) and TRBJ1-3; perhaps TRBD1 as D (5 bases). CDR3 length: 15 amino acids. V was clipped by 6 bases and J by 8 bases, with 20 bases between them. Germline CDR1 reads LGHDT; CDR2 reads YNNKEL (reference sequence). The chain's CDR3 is CASSLRPRGEYTIYF. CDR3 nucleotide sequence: TGTGCCAGCAGTCTACGACCTCGGGGGGAATACACCATATATTTT.

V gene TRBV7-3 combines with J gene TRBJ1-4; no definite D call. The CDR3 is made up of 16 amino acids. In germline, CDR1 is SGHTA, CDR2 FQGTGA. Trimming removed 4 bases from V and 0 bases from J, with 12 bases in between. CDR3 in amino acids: CASSCVQIATNEKLFF. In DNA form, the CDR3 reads TGTGCCAGCAGCTGCGTCCAGATTGCAACTAATGAAAAACTGTTTTTT.

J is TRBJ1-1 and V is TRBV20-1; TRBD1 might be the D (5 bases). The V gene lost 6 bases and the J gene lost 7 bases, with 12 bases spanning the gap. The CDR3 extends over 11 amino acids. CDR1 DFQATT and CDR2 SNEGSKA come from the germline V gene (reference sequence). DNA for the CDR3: TGCAGTGCCCCGCGGGGGATTGAAGCTTTCTTT. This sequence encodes CSAPRGIEAFF.

The CDR3 region is CASGPLSGGAWIQYF. In DNA form, the CDR3 reads TGTGCCAGTGGGCCCCTTAGCGGGGGGGCCTGGATTCAGTACTTC. The chain is built from TRBV19 and TRBJ2-4; TRBD2 agrees at 11 bases. Losses at the gene ends were 8 bases for V and 10 bases for J; bases not matched to a gene: 13. From germline, CDR1 is LNHDA and CDR2 SQIVND (reference sequence). The CDR3 extends over 15 amino acids. Combining the CDR3 with reference TRBV19 and TRBJ2-4 gives the whole variable domain DGGITQSPKYLFRKEGQNVTLSCEQNLNHDAMYWYRQDPGQGLRLIYYSQIVNDFQKGDIAEGYSVSREKKESFPLTVTSAQKNPTAFYLCASGPLSGGAWIQYFGAGTRLSVL.

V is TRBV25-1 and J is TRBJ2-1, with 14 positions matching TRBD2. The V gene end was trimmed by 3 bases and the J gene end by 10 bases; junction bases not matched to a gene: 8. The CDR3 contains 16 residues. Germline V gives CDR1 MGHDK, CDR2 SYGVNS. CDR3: CASSEPGLAGVGEQFF. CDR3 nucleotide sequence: TGTGCCAGCAGTGAGCCGGGACTAGCGGGAGTAGGGGAGCAGTTCTTC.

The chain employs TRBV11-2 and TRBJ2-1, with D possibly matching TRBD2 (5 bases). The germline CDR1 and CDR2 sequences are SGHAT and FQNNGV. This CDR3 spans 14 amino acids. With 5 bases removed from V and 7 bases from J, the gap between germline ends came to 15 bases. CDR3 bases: TGTGCCAGCAGCCCCGAGGGTCTGGGGAATGAGCAGTTCTTC. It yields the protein CASSPEGLGNEQFF.

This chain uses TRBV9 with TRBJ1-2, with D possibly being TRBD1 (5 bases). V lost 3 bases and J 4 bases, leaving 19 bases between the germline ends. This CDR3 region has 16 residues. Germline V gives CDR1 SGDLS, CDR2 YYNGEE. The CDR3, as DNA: TGTGCCAGCAGCGCGTCCCCAAGGGGCTCCGCCTATGGCTACACCTTC. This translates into CASSASPRGSAYGYTF.

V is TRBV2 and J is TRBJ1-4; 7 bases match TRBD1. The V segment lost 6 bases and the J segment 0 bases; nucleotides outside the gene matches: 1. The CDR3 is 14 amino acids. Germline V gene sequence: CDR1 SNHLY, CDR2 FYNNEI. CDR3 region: CASSRGATNEKLFF. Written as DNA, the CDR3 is TGTGCCAGCAGCAGGGGGGCAACTAATGAAAAACTGTTTTTT.

This chain's CDR3 is CASSPSRGSYNEQFF. CDR3 DNA: TGTGCCAGCTCACCTTCGCGGGGGTCCTACAATGAGCAGTTCTTC. The chain is built from TRBV18 and TRBJ2-1; 7 bases line up with TRBD2. This CDR3 is built from 15 residues. The V and J ends lost 3 bases and 1 base, in that order; junction bases with no gene match: 3. Germline assignment: CDR1 KGHSH and CDR2 LQKENI.

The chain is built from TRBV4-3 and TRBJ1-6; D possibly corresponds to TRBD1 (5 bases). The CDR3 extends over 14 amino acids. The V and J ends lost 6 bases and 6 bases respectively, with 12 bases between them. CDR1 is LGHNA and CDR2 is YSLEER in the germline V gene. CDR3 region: CASRVRVGNSPLHF. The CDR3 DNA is TGCGCCAGCAGGGTCAGGGTGGGTAATTCACCCCTCCACTTT.

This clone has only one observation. In DNA form, the CDR3 reads TGTGCCAGCAGTGCGTCGGGACAGGGGGAAGCTTTCTTT. Residues: CASSASGQGEAFF. The V and J genes are TRBV27 and TRBJ1-1; 10 nucleotides match TRBD1. CDR1 and CDR2 from the germline V gene are MNHEY and SMNVEV (reference sequence). CDR3 length equals 13 residues. Trimming removed 5 bases from V and 8 bases from J; junction bases left unmatched: 5.

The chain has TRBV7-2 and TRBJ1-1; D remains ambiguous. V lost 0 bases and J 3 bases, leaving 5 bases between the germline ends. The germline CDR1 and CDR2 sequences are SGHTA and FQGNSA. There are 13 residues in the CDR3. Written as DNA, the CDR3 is TGTGCCAGCAGCTTAGCCTTGGACACTGAAGCTTTCTTT. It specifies CASSLALDTEAFF.

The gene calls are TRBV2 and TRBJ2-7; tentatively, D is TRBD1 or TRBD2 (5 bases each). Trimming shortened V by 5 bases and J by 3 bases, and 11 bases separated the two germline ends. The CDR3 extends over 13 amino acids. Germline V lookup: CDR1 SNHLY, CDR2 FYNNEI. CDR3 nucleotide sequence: TGTGCCAGCAGTCTGGGACCTGACTACGAGCAGTACTTC. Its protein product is CASSLGPDYEQYF.

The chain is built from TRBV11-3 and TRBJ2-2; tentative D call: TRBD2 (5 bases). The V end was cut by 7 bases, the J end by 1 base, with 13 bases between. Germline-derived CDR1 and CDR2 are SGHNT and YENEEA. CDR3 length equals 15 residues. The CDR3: CASTLDGENTGELFF. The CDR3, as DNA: TGTGCCAGCACCCTTGACGGGGAGAACACCGGGGAGCTGTTTTTT.

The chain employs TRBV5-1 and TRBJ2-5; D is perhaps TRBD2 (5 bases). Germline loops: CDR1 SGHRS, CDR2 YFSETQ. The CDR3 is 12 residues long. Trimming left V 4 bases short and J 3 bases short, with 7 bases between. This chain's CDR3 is CASSIGEETQYF. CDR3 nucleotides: TGCGCCAGCAGCATCGGGGAAGAGACCCAGTACTTC.

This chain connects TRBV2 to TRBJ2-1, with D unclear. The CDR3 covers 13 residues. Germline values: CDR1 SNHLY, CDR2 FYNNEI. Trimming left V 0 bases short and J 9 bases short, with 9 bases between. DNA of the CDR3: TGTGCCAGCAGTGAAGCGCTGGGTGTTGAGCAGTTCTTC. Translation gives CASSEALGVEQFF.

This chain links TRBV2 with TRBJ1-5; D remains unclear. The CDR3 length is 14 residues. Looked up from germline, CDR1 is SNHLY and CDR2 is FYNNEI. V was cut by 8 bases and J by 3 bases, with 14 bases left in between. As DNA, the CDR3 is TGTGCCAGCGGCCCGGACGGATTCAATCAGCCCCAGCATTTT. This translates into CASGPDGFNQPQHF.

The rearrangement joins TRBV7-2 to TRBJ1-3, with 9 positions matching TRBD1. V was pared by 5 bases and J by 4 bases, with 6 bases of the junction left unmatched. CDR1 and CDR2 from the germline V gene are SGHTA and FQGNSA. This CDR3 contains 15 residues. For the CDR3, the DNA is TGTGCCAGCAGCCCCGGGACAGGGATGGGAAACACCATATATTTT. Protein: CASSPGTGMGNTIYF.

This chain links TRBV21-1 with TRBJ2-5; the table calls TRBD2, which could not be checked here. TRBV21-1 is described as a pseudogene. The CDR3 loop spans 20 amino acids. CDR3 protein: CASSKARGLAGVGFKETQYF. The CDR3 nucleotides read TGTGCCAGCAGCAAAGCTAGGGGACTAGCGGGAGTAGGGTTCAAAGAGACCCAGTACTTC.